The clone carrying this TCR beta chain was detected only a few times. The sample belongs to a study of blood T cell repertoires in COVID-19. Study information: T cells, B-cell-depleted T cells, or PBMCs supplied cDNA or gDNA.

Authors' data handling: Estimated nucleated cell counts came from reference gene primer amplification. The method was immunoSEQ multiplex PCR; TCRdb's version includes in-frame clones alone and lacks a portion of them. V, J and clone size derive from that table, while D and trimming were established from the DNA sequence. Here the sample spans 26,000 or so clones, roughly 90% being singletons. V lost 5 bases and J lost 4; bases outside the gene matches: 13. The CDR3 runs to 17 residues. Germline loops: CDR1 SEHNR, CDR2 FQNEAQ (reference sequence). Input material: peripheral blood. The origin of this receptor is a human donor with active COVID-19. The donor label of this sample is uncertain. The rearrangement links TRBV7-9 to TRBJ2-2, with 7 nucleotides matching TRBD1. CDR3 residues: CASSPWDSRVGTGELFF. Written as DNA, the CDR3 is TGTGCCAGCAGCCCCTGGGACAGCCGCGTAGGCACCGGGGAGCTGTTTTTT.